This TCR beta chain stems from a study of T cell repertoires in cytomegalovirus infection. This CDR3 is 16 amino acids long. The germline gives CDR1 SGHTA, CDR2 FQGNSA. V lost 0 bases and J lost 4, with 13 bases in between. TCRdb independently ran MiXCR on the reads; one entry per CDR3 protein. The sample includes some 350,000 distinct CDR3 sequences, 15% to 20% seen only once; the top ten take about 10%. J is TRBJ2-1 and V is TRBV7-2, with a possible D match to TRBD2 (6 bases). The sequencing sample was made of PBMCs. The clonotype originates from a human donor in good health (CMV status not recorded). Some clones in this sample may be carry-over from other donors' samples. In DNA, the CDR3 is TGTGCCAGCAGCTTAGCGCGGGGTTCTATTTACAATGAGCAGTTCTTC. This codes for CASSLARGSIYNEQFF. The full variable domain, rest sourced from reference TRBV7-2 and TRBJ2-1, is GAGVSQSPSNKVTEKGKDVELRCDPISGHTALYWYRQSLGQGLEFLIYFQGNSAPDKSGLPSDRFSAERTGGSVSTLTIQRTQQEDSAVYLCASSLARGSIYNEQFFGPGTRLTVL.